The table lists the clone carrying this T cell receptor (beta chain) with a count of one. The data originate from a study of blood T cell repertoires in COVID-19. Across the whole study: From the United States, Italy and Spain came samples of acute and convalescent COVID-19. Sources were T cells, B-cell-depleted T cells, or PBMCs; the material itself was cDNA or gDNA.

CDR3 length: 14 amino acids. The germline V gene encodes CDR1 SGHTA and CDR2 FQGNSA. Trimming stripped 0 bases from V and 1 base from J, with 6 bases between. Profiled with immunoSEQ multiplex PCR; TCRdb holds only in-frame clones, not every one. Of 150,000 to 200,000 clones in the sample, 85% to 90% were seen once. The TCR comes from a man younger than 30 with acute or convalescent COVID-19. Sequencing was performed on peripheral blood. This chain joins TRBV7-2 and TRBJ1-2; D ambiguous. The CDR3 protein is CASSLAIYNYGYTF. CDR3 DNA: TGTGCCAGCAGCTTAGCAATATATAACTATGGCTACACCTTC.